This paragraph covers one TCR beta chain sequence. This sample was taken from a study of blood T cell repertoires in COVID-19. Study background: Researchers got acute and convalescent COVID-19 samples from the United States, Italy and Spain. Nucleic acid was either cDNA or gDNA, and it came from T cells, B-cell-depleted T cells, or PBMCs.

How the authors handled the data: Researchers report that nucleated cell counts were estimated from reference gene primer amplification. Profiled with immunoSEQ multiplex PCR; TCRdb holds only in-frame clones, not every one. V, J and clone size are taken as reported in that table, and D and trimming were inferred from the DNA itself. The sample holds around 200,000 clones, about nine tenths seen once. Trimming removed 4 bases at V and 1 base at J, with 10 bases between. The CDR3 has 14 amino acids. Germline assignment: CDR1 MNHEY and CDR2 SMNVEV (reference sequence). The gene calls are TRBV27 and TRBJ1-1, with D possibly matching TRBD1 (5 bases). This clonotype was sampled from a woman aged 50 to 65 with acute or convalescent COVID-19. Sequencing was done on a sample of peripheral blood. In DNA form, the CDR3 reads TGTGCCAGCAGTTCACACACAGGGAACACTGAAGCTTTCTTT. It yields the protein CASSSHTGNTEAFF.